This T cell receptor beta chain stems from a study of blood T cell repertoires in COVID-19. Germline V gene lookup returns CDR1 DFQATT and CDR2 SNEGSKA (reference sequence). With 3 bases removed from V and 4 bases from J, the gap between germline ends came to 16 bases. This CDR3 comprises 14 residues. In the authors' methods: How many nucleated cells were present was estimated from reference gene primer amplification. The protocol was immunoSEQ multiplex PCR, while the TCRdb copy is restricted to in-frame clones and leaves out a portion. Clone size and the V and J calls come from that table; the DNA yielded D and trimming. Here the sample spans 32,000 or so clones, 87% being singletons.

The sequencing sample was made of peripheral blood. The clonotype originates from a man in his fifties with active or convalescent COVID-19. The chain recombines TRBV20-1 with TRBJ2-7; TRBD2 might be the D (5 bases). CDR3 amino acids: CSASVRGREYEQYF. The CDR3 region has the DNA TGCAGTGCTAGTGTTCGTGGACGGGAATACGAGCAGTACTTC.